A single sample is the source of the 21 T cell receptor beta chains below, sequenced in a study of a mutant IDH1 vaccine in newly diagnosed glioma. These receptors' targets are unknown. Time point in this sample: week 11, during vaccination. Doses comprised 300 ug of mutant IDH1 20-mer peptide each, plus topical imiquimod. Some clones are missing from TCRdb's copy, which holds only in-frame ones; the method was immunoSEQ multiplex PCR. This sample has about 31,000 clones, with roughly 78% found just once. The sequencing here drew on PBMCs, taken from a glioma patient whose treatment included an IDH1 peptide vaccine. The receptors shown here come from a man younger than 45 with glioma.

CDR3: CAWSAEDTQNTGELFF. For the CDR3, the DNA is TGTGCCTGGAGTGCCGAGGACACCCAGAACACCGGGGAGCTGTTTTTT. The chain couples TRBV30 to TRBJ2-2; a weak D match, TRBD1 (5 bases). CDR1 is GTSNPN, CDR2 SVGIG, per germline (reference sequence). V gave up 1 base and J gave up 1 base, with 13 bases separating them. The CDR3 is made up of 16 amino acids.

Notes on this clone: One junction end disagrees with the germline gene, perhaps due to a read error. V usage is TRBV10-3 and J usage is TRBJ2-7; D gene ambiguous. CDR3 length: 14 residues. In germline, CDR1 is ENHRY, CDR2 SYGVKD. This chain's CDR3 is CAISSGQYSSEQYF. The CDR3 DNA reads as TGTGCCATCAGCTCCGGGCAATATTCCTCCGAGCAGTACTTC.

CDR3: CSVEEGHRDGYTF. CDR3 nucleotide sequence: TGCAGCGTTGAAGAAGGACACCGGGATGGCTACACCTTC. The chain links TRBV29-1 to TRBJ1-2, with a possible D match to TRBD1 (5 bases). The length of the CDR3 is 13 residues. V lost 0 bases and J 6 bases, leaving 11 bases between the germline ends. Germline V lookup: CDR1 SQVTM, CDR2 ANQGSEA.

This rearrangement joins TRBV28 to TRBJ1-5; a possible D gene is TRBD1 (5 bases). The V gene's germline CDR1 is MDHEN and CDR2 SYDVKM. The CDR3 is 15 amino acids. Between the trimmed V and J ends, which lost 6 bases and 0 bases, there was a span of 12 bases. This CDR3 is CASRFRDYSNQPQHF. The CDR3 bases are TGTGCCAGCAGATTCAGGGATTATAGCAATCAGCCCCAGCATTTT.

The chain is built from TRBV5-6 and TRBJ1-2; D is possibly TRBD1 (6 bases). The germline V gene has CDR1 SGHDT and CDR2 YYEEEE. The CDR3 runs to 15 residues. Trimming pared 2 bases from V and 3 bases from J, leaving 14 bases between. Here the CDR3 reads CASSFGGEGDYGYTF. CDR3 in DNA: TGTGCCAGCAGCTTCGGAGGGGAGGGGGACTATGGCTACACCTTC.

This chain uses TRBV4-1 with TRBJ2-7, with 7 bases lining up with TRBD1. V lost 5 bases and J lost 3; bases outside the gene matches: 4. Germline lookup yields CDR1 MGHRA and CDR2 YSYEKL. CDR3 length: 13 residues. The CDR3: CASSSGQSYEQYF. CDR3 in DNA: TGCGCCAGCAGCTCGGGACAGAGCTACGAGCAGTACTTC.

This clone was recorded once. V usage is TRBV30 and J usage is TRBJ2-1; D call uncertain. V was trimmed by 4 bases and J by 6 bases, leaving 7 bases between them. The CDR3 extends over 11 amino acids. CDR1 and CDR2 from the germline V gene are GTSNPN and SVGIG (reference sequence). Here the CDR3 DNA reads TGTGCCTGGAACGATGGCAATGAGCAGTTCTTC. It yields the protein CAWNDGNEQFF. Full variable domain (rest looked up from reference TRBV30 and TRBJ2-1): SQTIHQWPATLVQPVGSPLSLECTVEGTSNPNLYWYRQAAGRGLQLLFYSVGIGQISSEVPQNLSASRPQDRQFILSSKKLLLSDSGFYLCAWNDGNEQFFGPGTRLTVL.

V is TRBV30 and J is TRBJ2-5; 11 bases match TRBD2. Germline assignment: CDR1 GTSNPN and CDR2 SVGIG (reference sequence). The CDR3 has 16 amino acids. Trimming cost V 1 base and J 4 bases; bases outside gene matches: 8. CDR3 sequence: CAWSAPRLAGRETQYF. The CDR3 DNA reads as TGTGCCTGGAGTGCCCCCCGACTAGCGGGGAGAGAGACCCAGTACTTC. Complete variable domain (other parts from reference TRBV30 and TRBJ2-5): SQTIHQWPATLVQPVGSPLSLECTVEGTSNPNLYWYRQAAGRGLQLLFYSVGIGQISSEVPQNLSASRPQDRQFILSSKKLLLSDSGFYLCAWSAPRLAGRETQYFGPGTRLLVL.

The CDR3 sequence is CASSLRQGNEKLFF. Here the CDR3 DNA reads TGTGCCAGCAGCTTAAGACAGGGTAATGAAAAACTGTTTTTT. This sequence joins TRBV7-9 and TRBJ1-4; 7 bases are shared with TRBD1. The germline gives CDR1 SEHNR, CDR2 FQNEAQ (reference sequence). The J segment lost 4 bases and the V segment lost 2 bases, leaving 1 base of the junction unmatched. This CDR3 spans 14 amino acids.

CDR3 region: CASSSYRGTEAFF. CDR3 sequence (DNA): TGTGCCAGCAGCTCGTACAGGGGGACTGAAGCTTTCTTT. The chain carries TRBV7-3 and TRBJ1-1; TRBD1 agrees at 8 bases. V dropped 4 bases and J dropped 5; count of bases not matched to a gene: 3. Germline V gene data show CDR1 as SGHTA and CDR2 as FQGTGA. This CDR3 has 13 amino acids. Combining the CDR3 with reference TRBV7-3 and TRBJ1-1 gives the whole variable domain GAGVSQTPSNKVTEKGKYVELRCDPISGHTALYWYRQSLGQGPEFLIYFQGTGAADDSGLPNDRFFAVRPEGSVSTLKIQRTERGDSAVYLCASSSYRGTEAFFGQGTRLTVV.

J is TRBJ1-2 and V is TRBV28, with D unclear. The CDR3 length is 12 residues. Germline V gives CDR1 MDHEN, CDR2 SYDVKM. Trimming stripped 2 bases from V and 4 bases from J, with 5 bases between. The CDR3 protein is CASSLIGYGYTF. The CDR3 DNA reads as TGTGCCAGCAGTTTAATAGGCTATGGCTACACCTTC.

The V and J genes are TRBV30 and TRBJ1-6; D might be TRBD1 (6 bases). V gave up 0 bases and J gave up 13 bases, with 13 bases separating them. Germline V gene data show CDR1 as GTSNPN and CDR2 as SVGIG (reference sequence). The CDR3 length is 13 residues. The chain's CDR3 is CAWSVQGGGPLHF. DNA for the CDR3: TGTGCCTGGAGTGTACAAGGGGGGGGCCCCCTCCACTTT.

There are a few counts of this clone. The rearrangement links TRBV7-9 to TRBJ1-4, with D possibly matching TRBD1 (5 bases). Germline CDR1 is SEHNR and CDR2 is FQNEAQ (reference sequence). CDR3 length: 13 residues. The V end was cut by 5 bases, the J end by 6 bases, with 10 bases between. This chain's CDR3 is CASSVRVDEKLFF. The DNA for the CDR3 is TGTGCCAGCAGCGTCAGGGTGGATGAAAAACTGTTTTTT.

The V gene is TRBV19, the J gene TRBJ1-1; D unclear. Trimming stripped 6 bases from V and 7 bases from J, with 15 bases between. The germline CDR1 and CDR2 sequences are LNHDA and SQIVND (reference sequence). This CDR3 has 13 amino acids. CDR3: CASSTDGGNEAFF. Written as DNA, the CDR3 is TGTGCCAGTAGCACCGATGGAGGAAATGAAGCTTTCTTT. Full variable domain (outside the CDR3, taken from reference TRBV19 and TRBJ1-1): DGGITQSPKYLFRKEGQNVTLSCEQNLNHDAMYWYRQDPGQGLRLIYYSQIVNDFQKGDIAEGYSVSREKKESFPLTVTSAQKNPTAFYLCASSTDGGNEAFFGQGTRLTVV.

This chain joins TRBV27 and TRBJ2-7; TRBD2 matches at 7 bases. This CDR3 region has 19 residues. Germline assignment: CDR1 MNHEY and CDR2 SMNVEV (reference sequence). Germline trimming cut 0 bases from V and 4 bases from J; bases unmatched to any gene: 18. CDR3 sequence reads: CASSLSPPGIGRESYEQYF. DNA of the CDR3: TGTGCCAGCAGTTTATCGCCCCCAGGTATTGGGCGGGAGTCTTACGAGCAGTACTTC.

The chain couples TRBV5-5 to TRBJ1-5; TRBD1 aligns across 9 bases. The CDR3 is made up of 18 amino acids. The germline CDR1 and CDR2 sequences are SGHKS and YYEKEE (reference sequence). V dropped 1 base and J dropped 5; count of bases not matched to a gene: 13. CDR3 bases: TGTGCCAGCAGCTTGACGCTTGCGACAGGGGGTCCTTATCAGCCCCAGCATTTT. This codes for CASSLTLATGGPYQPQHF.

The chain is built from TRBV10-2 and TRBJ2-7, with D perhaps being TRBD1 or TRBD2 (7 bases each). The CDR3 covers 15 residues. V was cut by 8 bases and J by 5 bases, with 22 bases left in between. The V gene's germline CDR1 is WSHSY and CDR2 SAAADI. Here the CDR3 reads CASFPAGGGPHEQYF. CDR3 bases: TGCGCCAGCTTCCCCGCAGGGGGGGGGCCCCACGAGCAGTACTTC.

The V and J genes are TRBV5-6 and TRBJ2-3; a possible D gene is TRBD2 (5 bases). The V gene lost 0 bases and the J gene lost 6 bases, with 11 bases spanning the gap. This CDR3 comprises 14 residues. Germline-derived CDR1 and CDR2 are SGHDT and YYEEEE. The CDR3 DNA sequence: TGTGCCAGCAGCTTGGTAACCCGAGGGGATACGCAGTATTTT. Amino acids: CASSLVTRGDTQYF.

The chain carries TRBV30 and TRBJ1-4; unclear D gene. The length of the CDR3 is 16 residues. With 1 base removed from V and 3 bases from J, the gap between germline ends came to 15 bases. CDR1 is GTSNPN and CDR2 is SVGIG in the germline V gene (reference sequence). The CDR3 is CAWSGRRGRPNEKLFF. The CDR3 DNA reads TGTGCCTGGAGTGGCCGACGAGGACGGCCTAATGAAAAACTGTTTTTT.

The table lists this clone with a count of one. The genes are TRBV9 and TRBJ2-7; D could derive from TRBD1 or TRBD2 (6 bases each). Trimming left V 1 base short and J 6 bases short, with 14 bases between. The germline V gene encodes CDR1 SGDLS and CDR2 YYNGEE. This CDR3 has 14 amino acids. The CDR3 is CASSVSGGQLEQYF. The DNA of the CDR3 is TGTGCCAGCAGCGTATCCGGGGGCCAACTCGAGCAGTACTTC.

V usage is TRBV13 and J usage is TRBJ2-2; 10 nucleotides agree with TRBD2. The CDR3 has 15 residues. Looked up from germline, CDR1 is PRHDT and CDR2 is FYEKMQ (reference sequence). J gave up 6 bases and V 4 bases, and 5 bases lay outside the gene matches. DNA for the CDR3: TGTGCCAGCAGCTACGCTAGCGGGAGATCCGGGGAGCTGTTTTTT. Encoded protein: CASSYASGRSGELFF.